Listed below are T cell receptor beta chains from one sample, sequenced in a study of T cell responses to AZD1222 COVID-19 vaccine. The method was immunoSEQ multiplex PCR; TCRdb's version includes in-frame clones alone and lacks a portion of them. The sample yields over 55,000 clones, 80% to 85% seen once. This specimen consisted of peripheral blood, obtained on day 0 of AZD1222 vaccination. Source of these receptors: an adult in good health. The CDR3 runs from the conserved cysteine through the conserved F or W. The order of the fields is D gene, J gene, V gene, clone size, CDR3 protein, CDR3 DNA. A D gene is named only where the DNA matches it firmly. A row's size may be missing; if present it is once, few, many or a size class.

d_call: .
j_call: TRBJ2-7
v_call: TRBV30
clone_size: .
cdr3_aa: CAWSEDSSSYEQYF
cdr3_nt: TGTGCCTGGAGTGAAGACAGCAGCTCCTACGAGCAGTACTTC

d_call: .
j_call: TRBJ2-7
v_call: TRBV29-1
clone_size: once
cdr3_aa: CSVEVGLPGVYEQYF
cdr3_nt: TGCAGCGTTGAAGTGGGGCTCCCCGGGGTATACGAGCAGTACTTC

d_call: TRBD1
j_call: TRBJ2-7
v_call: TRBV19
clone_size: .
cdr3_aa: CASSAEQGDGGVSYEQYF
cdr3_nt: TGTGCCAGTAGTGCGGAACAGGGGGACGGGGGTGTATCCTACGAGCAGTACTTC

d_call: .
j_call: TRBJ2-3
v_call: TRBV27
clone_size: .
cdr3_aa: CASQQRPEWGAVASTDTQYF
cdr3_nt: TGTGCCAGTCAGCAGCGCCCGGAGTGGGGGGCGGTCGCTAGCACAGATACGCAGTATTTT

d_call: .
j_call: TRBJ2-2
v_call: TRBV10-3
clone_size: .
cdr3_aa: CAISPVSGPGELFF
cdr3_nt: TGTGCCATCAGTCCAGTCAGCGGGCCCGGGGAGCTGTTTTTT

d_call: .
j_call: TRBJ2-1
v_call: TRBV9
clone_size: .
cdr3_aa: CASSFPRRGRSGNEQFF
cdr3_nt: TGTGCCAGCAGCTTCCCCCGGAGGGGGAGGTCTGGCAATGAGCAGTTCTTC

d_call: .
j_call: TRBJ1-3
v_call: TRBV4-1
clone_size: .
cdr3_aa: CASSQASTSSGNTIYF
cdr3_nt: TGCGCCAGCAGCCAAGCCTCGACAAGCTCTGGAAACACCATATATTTT

d_call: .
j_call: TRBJ1-5
v_call: TRBV2
clone_size: once
cdr3_aa: CASSVRGRDQPQHF
cdr3_nt: TGTGCCAGCAGTGTCAGGGGACGCGATCAGCCCCAGCATTTT

d_call: .
j_call: TRBJ2-7
v_call: TRBV10-1
clone_size: .
cdr3_aa: CASSDRVSYEQYF
cdr3_nt: TGCGCCAGCAGTGATCGGGTATCCTACGAGCAGTACTTC

d_call: .
j_call: TRBJ1-5
v_call: TRBV27
clone_size: .
cdr3_aa: CASSTFASLNQPQHF
cdr3_nt: TGTGCCAGCAGTACCTTCGCGAGTCTCAATCAGCCCCAGCATTTT

d_call: .
j_call: TRBJ1-6
v_call: TRBV2
clone_size: .
cdr3_aa: CASTGNSPLHF
cdr3_nt: TGTGCCAGCACGGGCAATTCACCCCTCCACTTT

d_call: .
j_call: TRBJ2-7
v_call: TRBV28
clone_size: .
cdr3_aa: CASTLGGKAFEQYF
cdr3_nt: TGTGCCAGCACCTTGGGGGGCAAGGCTTTCGAGCAGTACTTC

d_call: .
j_call: TRBJ1-6
v_call: TRBV2
clone_size: .
cdr3_aa: CASSEAGDNSPLHF
cdr3_nt: TGTGCCAGCTCCGAGGCGGGGGATAATTCACCCCTCCACTTT